Reported below is one T cell receptor beta chain. This sample is drawn from a study of technical replicates of blood from several donors. V lost 8 bases to trimming and J lost 6 bases; unmatched junction nucleotides: 10. This CDR3 is 13 amino acids long. Germline V gene lookup returns CDR1 MDHEN and CDR2 SYDVKM. Generated by immunoSEQ multiplex PCR, the TCRdb table keeps only in-frame clones and is missing some. Of almost 70,000 clones listed, 85% to 95% are singletons. This clonotype originated in a human donor in good health. Specimen: T cells isolated from PBMCs. V and J are TRBV28 and TRBJ2-7; 7 bases agree with TRBD2. The CDR3 DNA reads as TGTGCCAGCGGGAGGGGTTTTCTAAGCGAGCAGTACTTC. It yields the protein CASGRGFLSEQYF.